This T cell receptor beta chain was sequenced for a study of shared clonotypes between healthy human individuals. For the study at large: Three plates were used per donor for CD4 naive, three for CD4 memory, two for CD8 naive and one for CD8 memory.

A few counts support this clone. Every immunoSEQ plate was one replicate of a subset's evenly spread DNA. Measured with immunoSEQ multiplex PCR; TCRdb has only the in-frame clones, and not every one. Of roughly 2,300,000 clones in the sample, under 95% were seen once. CDR1 SQVTM and CDR2 ANQGSEA come from the germline V gene. Trimming cost V 1 base and J 7 bases; bases outside gene matches: 8. The CDR3 consists of 15 residues. This clonotype was obtained from a man aged 18 to 35 in good health. Some clones in this sample may be carry-over from other donors' samples. Sequences were obtained from naive CD4+ T cells from PBMCs. Indicated subset: CD45RA+ positively selected. The rearrangement uses TRBV29-1 and TRBJ1-4, with TRBD1 matching 8 bases. The CDR3 is CSVEAPDREGEKLFF. In DNA, the CDR3 is TGCAGCGTTGAAGCGCCGGACAGGGAAGGTGAAAAACTGTTTTTT.